These 10 T cell receptor beta chains share one sample of origin, sequenced in a study of T cells in Graves' hyperthyroidism and ophthalmopathy. Researchers amplified the TCR beta CDR3 regions from RNA transcripts. The HTBI primer set was used in a first-round RT-PCR of the TCR CDR3. TCRdb called the multiplex PCR reads again in MiXCR, with one record for every CDR3 protein. The sample lists 50,000 to 60,000 distinct CDR3 sequences; about 50% were seen once. Source material: blood. The receptors were gathered from a young woman with Graves' ophthalmopathy.

This clonotype was recorded at least ten times. The chain employs TRBV20-1 and TRBJ1-6; D gene uncertain. The CDR3 runs to 13 residues. V dropped 1 base and J dropped 7 bases, with 8 bases sitting between them. The germline V gene encodes CDR1 DFQATT and CDR2 SNEGSKA (reference sequence). CDR3 residues: CSARGGENSPLHF. The CDR3 bases are TGCAGTGCTAGAGGAGGAGAGAATTCACCCCTCCACTTT.

With regard to this clonotype: Just one base apart from a much larger clone, this may be a read error. The rearrangement uses TRBV9 and TRBJ2-7; 7 positions agree with TRBD1. From germline, CDR1 is SGDLS and CDR2 YYNGEE. With 4 bases clipped from V and 6 bases from J, the junction kept 10 bases outside the gene matches. This CDR3 region has 14 residues. Here the CDR3 DNA reads TGTGCCAGCAGCCAAGAAGACAGGGTGAGCGAGCAGTACTTC. As protein: CASSQEDRVSEQYF.

The rearrangement joins TRBV5-1 to TRBJ2-1; 13 bases agree with TRBD2. CDR3 length equals 14 residues. Losses at the gene ends were 7 bases for V and 12 bases for J; bases not matched to a gene: 10. The germline gives CDR1 SGHRS, CDR2 YFSETQ. In DNA, the CDR3 is TGCGCCAGCTTCCCCGGGACTAGCGGGAATCGGCAGTTCTTC. Its translation: CASFPGTSGNRQFF. The whole variable domain, filled in from reference TRBV5-1 and TRBJ2-1, reads KAGVTQTPRYLIKTRGQQVTLSCSPISGHRSVSWYQQTPGQGLQFLFEYFSETQRNKGNFPGRFSGRQFSNSRSEMNVSTLELGDSALYLCASFPGTSGNRQFFGPGTRLTVL.

This clonotype has a count of ten or more. A junction boundary mismatches the germline segment, possibly from a read error. The chain couples TRBV7-7 to TRBJ2-2; 8 bases are shared with TRBD1. The CDR3 covers 15 residues. Looked up from germline, CDR1 is SSHAT and CDR2 is FNYEAQ (reference sequence). The CDR3 sequence: CASSQDRADTGELFF. In DNA, the CDR3 is TGTGCTAGCAGCCAGGACAGGGCGGACACCGGGGAGCTGTTTTTT.

In regard to this clonotype: At one end the junction does not follow the germline gene, possibly because of a read error. The chain has TRBV28 and TRBJ1-1; 9 nucleotides agree with TRBD1. This CDR3 has 14 residues. CDR1 and CDR2 from the germline V gene are MDHEN and SYDVKM. The CDR3 nucleotides are TGTGCCAGTCGGAGGGGACAGGGTGAGGGGGTAGCTCTCTTT. Its translation is CASRRGQGEGVALF.

At least ten counts were recorded for this clonotype. The chain has TRBV6-6 and TRBJ2-3; 8 nucleotides line up with TRBD2. After removal of 6 bases from V and 4 bases from J, the junction contained 12 bases not matched to a gene. The germline CDR1 and CDR2 sequences are MNHNY and SVGAGI (reference sequence). The CDR3 extends over 16 amino acids. CDR3 in amino acids: CASSIPSGRWADTQYF. The CDR3 DNA reads TGTGCCAGCAGCATACCAAGCGGGAGATGGGCAGATACGCAGTATTTT.

This clonotype was detected a few times. The rearrangement joins TRBV28 to TRBJ2-2, with TRBD2 matching 14 bases. Germline loops: CDR1 MDHEN, CDR2 SYDVKM. The CDR3 covers 18 residues. V shed 5 bases, J shed 3 bases, and the junction held 8 bases outside the gene matches. The CDR3 nucleotides read TGTGCCAGCAGTCTGGGGACTAGCGGGAGTGTTTACACCGGGGAGCTGTTTTTT. Translated, it gives CASSLGTSGSVYTGELFF. Together with reference TRBV28 and TRBJ2-2, the CDR3 gives the full variable domain: DVKVTQSSRYLVKRTGEKVFLECVQDMDHENMFWYRQDPGLGLRLIYFSYDVKMKEKGDIPEGYSVSREKKERFSLILESASTNQTSMYLCASSLGTSGSVYTGELFFGEGSRLTVL.

This clonotype was detected ten times or more. The rearrangement joins TRBV20-1 to TRBJ2-5, with TRBD1 matching 8 bases. Germline loops: CDR1 DFQATT, CDR2 SNEGSKA (reference sequence). The CDR3 spans 14 residues. After removal of 3 bases from V and 5 bases from J, the junction contained 8 bases not matched to a gene. In nucleotides, the CDR3 is TGCAGTGCTAGCCCAGGGACAGGCGGCGAGACCCAGTACTTC. Amino acids: CSASPGTGGETQYF.

About this clonotype: An end of the junction does not agree with germline; a read error may underlie this. The rearrangement links TRBV10-3 to TRBJ1-1; tentative D call: TRBD1 (6 bases). The CDR3 totals 13 residues. Germline CDR1 ENHRY, CDR2 SYGVKD. CDR3 protein: CAISERGDSEAFF. The CDR3 DNA follows: TGTGCCATCAGTGAAAGGGGGGACTCTGAAGCTTTTTTT.

This clonotype appeared many times. This chain joins TRBV2 and TRBJ2-1, with D tentatively TRBD1 (6 bases). With 1 base removed from V and 5 bases from J, the gap between germline ends came to 6 bases. Germline CDR1 and CDR2: SNHLY and FYNNEI. The CDR3 covers 13 residues. The chain's CDR3 is CASSEDRDNEQFF. The CDR3, as DNA: TGTGCCAGCAGTGAAGACAGGGACAATGAGCAGTTCTTC.